Reported below is one T cell receptor beta chain. The target antigen is unknown. This specimen belongs to a study of cytomegalovirus exposure and HLA in healthy donors. The wider study: Falling in the Caucasian-associated ancestry cluster were less than 85% of under 450 genotyped donors. Notes on the study in general: Later findings reportedly placed an Asian-associated ancestry cluster below the approximately 630-donor mean for N-insertions. Only CMV serostatus was available as immune exposure information.

Each donor was nominally healthy when sampled (though unrecorded immune exposures were likely). V lost 2 bases, J lost 7 bases, and 9 bases stayed unmatched. This CDR3 has 14 amino acids. Germline-derived CDR1 and CDR2 are GTSNPN and SVGIG (reference sequence). The PCR contained 60 Vbeta and 13 Jbeta primers. Generated by immunoSEQ multiplex PCR, the TCRdb table keeps only in-frame clones and is missing some. The table lists some 40,000 clones, with approximately 6.3% in the top ten. V is TRBV30 and J is TRBJ1-2; 8 bases are a match to TRBD1. The receptor was derived from a human donor in good health. Specimen: PBMCs. The CDR3 region has the DNA TGTGCCTGGAGTATACGTCGGACAGGGATTGGCTACACCTTC. It codes for CAWSIRRTGIGYTF.